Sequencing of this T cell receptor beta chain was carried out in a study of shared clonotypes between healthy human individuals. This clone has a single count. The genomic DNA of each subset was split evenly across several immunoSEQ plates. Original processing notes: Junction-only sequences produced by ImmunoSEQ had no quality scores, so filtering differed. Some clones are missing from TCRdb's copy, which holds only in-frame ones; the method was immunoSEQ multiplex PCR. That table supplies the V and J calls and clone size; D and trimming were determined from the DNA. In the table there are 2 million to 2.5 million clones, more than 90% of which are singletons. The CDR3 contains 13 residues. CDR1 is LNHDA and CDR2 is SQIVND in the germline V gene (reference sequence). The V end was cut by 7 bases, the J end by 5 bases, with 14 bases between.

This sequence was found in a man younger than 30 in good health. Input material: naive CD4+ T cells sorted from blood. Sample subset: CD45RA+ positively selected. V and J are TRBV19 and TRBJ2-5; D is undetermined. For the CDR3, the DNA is TGTGCCAGTACCTTGGACGGTGGGGAGACCCAGTACTTC. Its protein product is CASTLDGGETQYF. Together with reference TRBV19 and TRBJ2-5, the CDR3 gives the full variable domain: DGGITQSPKYLFRKEGQNVTLSCEQNLNHDAMYWYRQDPGQGLRLIYYSQIVNDFQKGDIAEGYSVSREKKESFPLTVTSAQKNPTAFYLCASTLDGGETQYFGPGTRLLVL.